This entry describes one TCR beta chain. This sample is drawn from a study of blood T cell repertoires in COVID-19. For the study at large: The United States, Italy and Spain supplied acute and convalescent COVID-19 samples. T cells, B-cell-depleted T cells, or PBMCs supplied cDNA or gDNA.

Per the authors' pipeline: Reference gene primer amplification gave nucleated cell count estimates. This table comes from immunoSEQ multiplex PCR, and its TCRdb copy is limited to in-frame clones, with some not included. V, J and clone size are those of that table, while D and trimming were read from the DNA. The repertoire includes around 89,000 clones, approximately 75% of them detected once, and approximately 15% sits in the top ten. Germline CDR1 reads SGHVS; CDR2 reads FNYEAQ. This CDR3 spans 18 amino acids. J was trimmed by 5 bases and V by 5 bases; bases with no gene match: 12. Sequenced input: peripheral blood. The rearrangement links TRBV7-6 to TRBJ2-3; 14 bases align to TRBD2. This clonotype originated in a woman over 75 with acute or convalescent COVID-19. The CDR3 protein is CASSLRPGLAGARDTQYF. DNA for the CDR3: TGTGCCAGCAGCCTAAGACCGGGACTAGCGGGGGCAAGAGATACGCAGTATTTT.